These 8 T cell receptor beta chains came from one sample sequenced in a study of Tregs in tolerant kidney transplant recipients. Assay used: immunoSEQ multiplex PCR; TCRdb lists only in-frame clones, some missing. This table holds 60,000 or so clones, around four fifths found once. The material sequenced was CD4+ T cells from blood. The receptor source for this set is a human donor in good health.

This chain joins TRBV5-1 and TRBJ1-3; tentative D call: TRBD1 (5 bases). The germline V and J ends were trimmed by 0 bases and 8 bases, with 15 bases remaining between them. CDR3 size: 15 residues. Germline assignment: CDR1 SGHRS and CDR2 YFSETQ. CDR3: CASSLASQGGDTIYF. DNA of the CDR3: TGCGCCAGCAGCTTGGCCTCCCAGGGTGGGGACACCATATATTTT.

The chain recombines TRBV7-2 with TRBJ2-3; 8 nucleotides match TRBD2. The length of the CDR3 is 17 residues. The V segment lost 1 base and the J segment 4 bases; nucleotides outside the gene matches: 10. Looked up from germline, CDR1 is SGHTA and CDR2 is FQGNSA. The CDR3: CASSLVGGLVFPDTQYF. CDR3 in DNA: TGTGCCAGCAGCTTAGTAGGGGGACTAGTCTTTCCAGATACGCAGTATTTT.

The V and J genes are TRBV4-3 and TRBJ2-7; weak D call: TRBD1 (5 bases). Germline V CDR1 and CDR2: LGHNA, YSLEER. V was trimmed by 1 base and J by 2 bases, leaving 12 bases between them. The CDR3 loop spans 15 amino acids. The CDR3 nucleotides read TGCGCCAGCAGCCAAGCTACAGGCCTCCCCTACGAGCAGTACTTC. Its protein product is CASSQATGLPYEQYF.

CDR3 DNA sequence: TGTGCCAGCAGCTTAGGCCAGAACTACGAGCAGTACTTC. This translates into CASSLGQNYEQYF. This sequence joins TRBV7-2 and TRBJ2-7; D is unclear. Trimming removed 1 base at V and 3 bases at J, with 7 bases between. Germline-derived CDR1 and CDR2 are SGHTA and FQGNSA. CDR3 length: 13 amino acids.

This clone was picked up many times. The V gene is TRBV11-3, the J gene TRBJ2-1, with 13 bases aligning to TRBD2. Germline values: CDR1 SGHNT, CDR2 YENEEA. V was clipped by 5 bases and J by 5 bases; unmatched bases: 6. The CDR3 totals 16 residues. The CDR3 spells CASSRTSGGYNNEQFF. The CDR3, as DNA: TGTGCCAGCAGCCGGACTAGCGGGGGCTATAACAATGAGCAGTTCTTC.

This chain uses TRBV5-4 with TRBJ2-1; no reliable D call. Trimming pared 4 bases from V and 4 bases from J, leaving 12 bases between. Germline V gene data show CDR1 as SGHNT and CDR2 as YYREEE (reference sequence). CDR3 length: 14 residues. The CDR3 loop reads CASSHRDGYNEQFF. The CDR3 DNA is TGTGCCAGCAGCCACCGCGACGGATACAATGAGCAGTTCTTC.

This clone has just one count. This chain connects TRBV19 to TRBJ2-3, with D possibly TRBD2 on 5 matching bases. Germline loops: CDR1 LNHDA, CDR2 SQIVND (reference sequence). This CDR3 has 16 residues. Between the trimmed V and J ends, which lost 6 bases and 5 bases, there was a span of 21 bases. CDR3 in DNA: TGTGCCAGTAGCCCGGACGGACGGGGAGTGGGAGATACGCAGTATTTT. Encoded protein: CASSPDGRGVGDTQYF. The full variable domain, with the rest looked up from reference TRBV19 and TRBJ2-3, is DGGITQSPKYLFRKEGQNVTLSCEQNLNHDAMYWYRQDPGQGLRLIYYSQIVNDFQKGDIAEGYSVSREKKESFPLTVTSAQKNPTAFYLCASSPDGRGVGDTQYFGPGTRLTVL.

This clone was picked up a small number of times. The CDR3 DNA follows: TGCGCCAGCAGCTTAGGACTAGCGGGTCTGCTCACCTACGAGCAGTACTTC. It specifies CASSLGLAGLLTYEQYF. The chain couples TRBV5-1 to TRBJ2-7; 11 positions agree with TRBD2. Germline V gene sequence: CDR1 SGHRS, CDR2 YFSETQ. The CDR3 spans 17 residues. The junction had 9 bases not matched to a gene; V was cut back by 2 bases and J by 2 bases.